This TCR beta chain was captured by sequencing in a study of long-term antiretroviral therapy in people with HIV. This was the immunoSEQ v3.0 assay at survey level. Sequencing was performed with immunoSEQ multiplex PCR; in TCRdb, only in-frame clones are kept and a portion is missing. The sample records under 50,000 clones, around 93% being singletons. Treatment for every participant with HIV took place in the United States. The germline gives CDR1 SEHNR, CDR2 FQNEAQ (reference sequence). After removal of 5 bases from V and 1 base from J, the junction contained 3 bases not matched to a gene. CDR3 length equals 15 residues.

The sample here was unsorted PBMCs, taken around 9.2 years after starting antiretroviral therapy. The chain combines TRBV7-9 with TRBJ2-5; 11 nucleotides align to TRBD2. This receptor was obtained from a man younger than 40 with HIV. As DNA, the CDR3 is TGTGCCAGCAGCCGACTAGCGGGGTTCCAAGAGACCCAGTACTTC. Translation gives CASSRLAGFQETQYF.